The present TCR beta chain was sequenced within a study of regulatory T cells in long-lasting Graves disease. The study, taken as a whole, reports: Sample size was small, which may have lowered accuracy. When disease was persistent, TRBV28, TRBJ1-2 and TRBJ2-5 were the favored segments. The study examined only peripheral blood, not thyroid tissue.

Time point described: persistent/refractory GD, antithyroid drugs over 5 years with positive TRAb. Scientists built the TCR library using RNA that was extracted from PBMCs. Patients came from an endocrinology department in Xi'an, China. A remark on this clonotype: Its target is not known.

Construction of the TCR beta libraries employed iRepertoire HTBI primers in conjunction with Arm-PCR of CDR3 regions. MiXCR, applied by TCRdb to the multiplex PCR reads, yields one record per CDR3 protein. Of 650,000 to 850,000 distinct CDR3 sequences in the sample, about 30% were seen once. This CDR3 is 15 amino acids long. V shed 4 bases, J shed 3 bases, and the junction held 6 bases outside the gene matches. Germline V CDR1 and CDR2: SGHNT, YYREEE (reference sequence). The sequence came from a female donor with Graves disease. The V and J genes are TRBV5-4 and TRBJ2-7, with 11 bases aligning to TRBD1. This specimen consisted of peripheral blood mononuclear cells (PBMCs), obtained when the disease was refractory, from a patient treated with antithyroid drugs. The CDR3 coding sequence is TGTGCCAGCAGCCTCGGACAGGGGGCGATCTACGAGCAGTACTTC. This translates into CASSLGQGAIYEQYF.